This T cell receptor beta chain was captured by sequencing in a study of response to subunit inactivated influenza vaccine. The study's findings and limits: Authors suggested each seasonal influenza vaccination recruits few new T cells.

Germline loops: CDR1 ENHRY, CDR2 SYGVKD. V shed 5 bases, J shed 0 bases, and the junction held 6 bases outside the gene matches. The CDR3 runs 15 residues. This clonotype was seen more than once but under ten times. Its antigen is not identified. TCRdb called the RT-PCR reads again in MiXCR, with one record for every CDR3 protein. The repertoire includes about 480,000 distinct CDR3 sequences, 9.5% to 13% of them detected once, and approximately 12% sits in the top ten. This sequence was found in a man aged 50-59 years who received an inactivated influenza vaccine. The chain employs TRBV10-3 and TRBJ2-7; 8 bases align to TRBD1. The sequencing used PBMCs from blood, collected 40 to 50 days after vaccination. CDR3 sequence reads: CAISTRTGSSYEQYF. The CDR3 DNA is TGTGCCATCAGTACCCGGACAGGGAGCTCCTACGAGCAGTACTTC.